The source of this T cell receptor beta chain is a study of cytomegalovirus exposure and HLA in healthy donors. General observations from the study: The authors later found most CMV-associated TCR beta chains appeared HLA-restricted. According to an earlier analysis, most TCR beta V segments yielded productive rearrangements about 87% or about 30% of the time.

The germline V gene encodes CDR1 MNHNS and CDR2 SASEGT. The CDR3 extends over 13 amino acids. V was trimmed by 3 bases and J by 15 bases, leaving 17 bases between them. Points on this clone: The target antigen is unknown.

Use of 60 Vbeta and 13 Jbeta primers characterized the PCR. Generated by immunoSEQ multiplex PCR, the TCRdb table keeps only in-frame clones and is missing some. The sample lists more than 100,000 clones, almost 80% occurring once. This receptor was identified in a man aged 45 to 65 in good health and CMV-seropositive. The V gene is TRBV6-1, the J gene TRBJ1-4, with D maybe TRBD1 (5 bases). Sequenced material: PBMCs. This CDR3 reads CASSDGPDSGMFF. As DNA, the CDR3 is TGTGCCAGCAGTGACGGACCTGACTCAGGGATGTTTTTT.